This T cell receptor (beta chain) was found in a study of cytomegalovirus exposure and HLA in healthy donors. As for this clone: Its target is not known.

Study results and caveats: Earlier results showed most TCR beta V segments being productive about 87% or about 30% of the time.

PCR amplification relied on 60 Vbeta primers (plus 13 Jbeta primers). Clones were sequenced by immunoSEQ multiplex PCR, and TCRdb holds only the in-frame ones, with some missing. The sample has around 210,000 clones; roughly 80% are singletons. The CDR3 covers 11 residues. In germline, CDR1 is MNHEY, CDR2 SVGAGI. The chain carries TRBV6-5 and TRBJ2-5, with D unclear. The J call may be in error: the DNA end matches TRBJ2-7 better. Sequencing was carried out using PBMCs. The source is a woman aged 30 to 39 in good health and CMV-seronegative. CDR3 DNA: TGTGCCAGCAGTTACGCCTACGAGCAGTACTTC. Its protein is CASSYAYEQYF.